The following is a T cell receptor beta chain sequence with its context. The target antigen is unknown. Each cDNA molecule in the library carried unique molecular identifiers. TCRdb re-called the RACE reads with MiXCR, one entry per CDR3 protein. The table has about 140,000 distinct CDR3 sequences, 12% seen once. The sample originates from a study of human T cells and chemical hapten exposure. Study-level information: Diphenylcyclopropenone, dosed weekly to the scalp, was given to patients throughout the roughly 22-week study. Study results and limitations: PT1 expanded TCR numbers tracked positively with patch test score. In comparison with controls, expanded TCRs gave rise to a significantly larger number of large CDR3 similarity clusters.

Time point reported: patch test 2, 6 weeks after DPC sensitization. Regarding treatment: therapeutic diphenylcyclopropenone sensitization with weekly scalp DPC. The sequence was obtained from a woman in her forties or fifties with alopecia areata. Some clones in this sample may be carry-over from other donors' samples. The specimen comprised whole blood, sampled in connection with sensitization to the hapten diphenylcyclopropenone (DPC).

The DNA for the CDR3 is TGTGCCAGCTCGCCTCTGACTAGCTCCGGGGAGCTGTTTTTT. Amino acid sequence: CASSPLTSSGELFF. The chain carries TRBV18 and TRBJ2-2; 7 nucleotides line up with TRBD2. The length of the CDR3 is 14 residues. The junction had 7 bases not matched to a gene; V was cut back by 6 bases and J by 6 bases. Looked up from germline, CDR1 is KGHSH and CDR2 is LQKENI.